The 24 T cell receptor beta chains below come from one sample, sequenced in a study of technical replicates of blood from several donors. TCRdb's table, derived via immunoSEQ multiplex PCR, lists solely in-frame clones and lacks some. The profile shows 50,000 to 80,000 clones, 88% of them singletons. Specimen: PBMCs. The receptor source for this set is a human donor in good health. Some clones in this sample may be carry-over from other donors' samples.

This sequence joins TRBV30 and TRBJ2-6, with 8 bases aligning to TRBD1. Per the germline V gene, CDR1 is GTSNPN and CDR2 is SVGIG (reference sequence). V lost 3 bases and J lost 2; bases outside the gene matches: 12. The CDR3 spans 18 residues. In nucleotides, the CDR3 is TGTGCCTGGAGGGTGCGGGACAGGTTCCCGGCTGGGGCCAACGTCCTGACTTTC. It is translated as CAWRVRDRFPAGANVLTF.

This clone was seen only once. The chain has TRBV5-4 and TRBJ2-2; 11 bases line up with TRBD2. The CDR3 is made up of 16 amino acids. Germline values: CDR1 SGHNT, CDR2 YYREEE (reference sequence). J was trimmed by 5 bases and V by 4 bases; bases with no gene match: 7. For the CDR3, the DNA is TGTGCCAGCAGCCAGATGCTAGCGGGGGGTACCGGGGAGCTGTTTTTT. Protein product: CASSQMLAGGTGELFF. The full variable domain, completed using reference TRBV5-4 and TRBJ2-2, is ETGVTQSPTHLIKTRGQQVTLRCSSQSGHNTVSWYQQALGQGPQFIFQYYREEENGRGNFPPRFSGLQFPNYSSELNVNALELDDSALYLCASSQMLAGGTGELFFGEGSRLTVL.

In DNA form, the CDR3 reads TGTGCCAGCAGCTATGGGACAGGTAACTACGAGCAGTACTTC. Its translation: CASSYGTGNYEQYF. The chain is built from TRBV7-2 and TRBJ2-7, with 8 bases matching TRBD1. The CDR3 is made up of 14 amino acids. J gave up 3 bases and V 4 bases, and 5 bases lay outside the gene matches. The V gene's germline CDR1 is SGHTA and CDR2 FQGNSA.

This chain links TRBV11-1 with TRBJ1-1; tentative D call: TRBD1 (5 bases). Germline V gene sequence: CDR1 SGHAT, CDR2 FQDESV (reference sequence). The V and J ends lost 4 bases and 10 bases respectively, with 10 bases between them. The CDR3 totals 11 residues. The CDR3 is CASSSGTRAFF. The DNA for the CDR3 is TGTGCCAGCAGCTCAGGGACTCGAGCTTTCTTT.

The chain carries TRBV27 and TRBJ1-2; 8 nucleotides line up with TRBD1. The V gene's germline CDR1 is MNHEY and CDR2 SMNVEV (reference sequence). The V gene end was trimmed by 6 bases and the J gene end by 8 bases; junction bases not matched to a gene: 17. This CDR3 is 16 amino acids long. This CDR3 is CASSPYVGQGLRGYTF. CDR3 DNA: TGTGCCAGCAGCCCTTACGTTGGACAGGGTTTACGCGGCTACACCTTC.

This clone was seen ten or more times. In the same sample, other DNA sequences code for this CDR3. This sequence joins TRBV5-1 and TRBJ2-1, with 7 bases matching TRBD1. The CDR3 is made up of 14 amino acids. Unmatched junction bases numbered 3, after V lost 3 bases and J lost 3 bases. Germline CDR1 SGHRS, CDR2 YFSETQ. The CDR3 DNA follows: TGCGCCAGCAGCTCCTCAGGGGGCTACAATGAGCAGTTCTTC. This sequence encodes CASSSSGGYNEQFF.

The gene calls are TRBV30 and TRBJ2-1; tentative D call: TRBD2 (7 bases). CDR3 length: 15 amino acids. Germline V gene data show CDR1 as GTSNPN and CDR2 as SVGIG (reference sequence). Trimming removed 5 bases at V and 5 bases at J, with 19 bases between. The CDR3 coding sequence is TGTGCCTGGGCCCGCCGGGGGGCGCGGAACAATGAGCAGTTCTTC. This encodes CAWARRGARNNEQFF.

The J gene is TRBJ2-7, the V gene TRBV7-7; 8 positions agree with TRBD1. The CDR3 runs to 13 residues. The junction had 3 bases not matched to a gene; V was cut back by 2 bases and J by 6 bases. Germline-derived CDR1 and CDR2 are SSHAT and FNYEAQ (reference sequence). The CDR3 region is CASSLTGGFEQYF. CDR3 DNA sequence: TGTGCCAGCAGCTTAACAGGGGGATTCGAGCAGTACTTC.

The CDR3 DNA reads TGTGCCAGCAGCGTAGACCCGGGGTATAACTCTGGAAACACCATATATTTT. Translating it yields CASSVDPGYNSGNTIYF. This chain connects TRBV9 to TRBJ1-3, with D uncertain. Germline V CDR1 and CDR2: SGDLS, YYNGEE. Trimming took 0 bases from V and 0 from J, leaving 13 bases between them. The CDR3 contains 17 residues. Using reference TRBV9 and TRBJ1-3 for the parts outside the CDR3, the full variable domain is DSGVTQTPKHLITATGQRVTLRCSPRSGDLSVYWYQQSLDQGLQFLIQYYNGEERAKGNILERFSAQQFPDLHSELNLSSLELGDSALYFCASSVDPGYNSGNTIYFGEGSWLTVV.

This clone was counted once. V and J are TRBV6-5 and TRBJ1-2; D call uncertain. Trimming removed 5 bases from V and 7 bases from J, with 14 bases in between. CDR1 MNHEY and CDR2 SVGAGI come from the germline V gene. This CDR3 contains 13 residues. The DNA of the CDR3 is TGTGCCAGCAGTCAAGGCCAGGCCGGTGGCTACACCTTC. Encoded protein: CASSQGQAGGYTF.

CDR3 region: CASSLAPGAGELFF. The CDR3 DNA is TGCGCCAGCAGCTTGGCCCCAGGGGCCGGGGAGCTGTTTTTT. This chain connects TRBV5-1 to TRBJ2-2; weak D call: TRBD1 (6 bases). The CDR3 consists of 14 residues. V shed 0 bases and J shed 6 bases, with 9 bases lying between them. Germline CDR1 SGHRS, CDR2 YFSETQ.

The chain joins TRBV4-1 to TRBJ1-2; 7 nucleotides agree with TRBD1. After removal of 4 bases from V and 2 bases from J, the junction contained 4 bases not matched to a gene. This CDR3 is 14 amino acids long. Looked up from germline, CDR1 is MGHRA and CDR2 is YSYEKL. The CDR3 nucleotides read TGCGCCAGCAGCCCCGGACAGGAAAACTATGGCTACACCTTC. Protein product: CASSPGQENYGYTF.

As DNA, the CDR3 is TGTGCCAGTAGTATAACGGGGGTCGGTAACACTGAAGCTTTCTTT. Its translation is CASSITGVGNTEAFF. The chain recombines TRBV19 with TRBJ1-1, with TRBD1 as a possible D gene (5 bases). The CDR3 extends over 15 amino acids. Germline V CDR1 and CDR2: LNHDA, SQIVND (reference sequence). V was pared by 2 bases and J by 2 bases, with 12 bases between.

The CDR3 sequence: CASSIGQGGADTQYF. CDR3 DNA sequence: TGTGCCAGCAGCATTGGACAGGGCGGGGCGGATACGCAGTATTTT. This sequence joins TRBV11-3 and TRBJ2-3, with 8 positions matching TRBD1. Trimming took 5 bases from V and 6 from J; bases not matched to a gene: 10. The germline CDR1 and CDR2 sequences are SGHNT and YENEEA. The length of the CDR3 is 15 residues.

V gene TRBV5-1 combines with J gene TRBJ1-6; D perhaps matches TRBD1 (5 bases). Germline V gene lookup returns CDR1 SGHRS and CDR2 YFSETQ. The CDR3 totals 15 residues. V dropped 3 bases and J dropped 5 bases, with 12 bases sitting between them. CDR3 coding DNA: TGCGCCAGCAGCTCCCAGGGCGGCGATAATTCACCCCTCCACTTT. Translation: CASSSQGGDNSPLHF.

This clone has more than one count but fewer than ten. The chain joins TRBV5-8 to TRBJ1-1; D might be TRBD1 (5 bases). V gave up 2 bases and J gave up 5 bases, with 10 bases separating them. Germline assignment: CDR1 SGHTS and CDR2 YDEGEE. The CDR3 is made up of 13 amino acids. The CDR3 loop reads CASSLIAGTEAFF. CDR3 nucleotide sequence: TGTGCCAGCAGCTTAATTGCAGGGACTGAAGCTTTCTTT.

CDR3 protein: CASSVEGRDWAGYNEQFF. The CDR3 DNA follows: TGTGCCAGCAGCGTAGAGGGACGGGACTGGGCGGGGTACAATGAGCAGTTCTTC. J is TRBJ2-1 and V is TRBV9; TRBD2 might be the D (6 bases). CDR3 size: 18 residues. In germline, CDR1 is SGDLS, CDR2 YYNGEE. Trimming stripped 0 bases from V and 4 bases from J, with 20 bases between.

The rearrangement joins TRBV4-1 to TRBJ2-1; TRBD2 matches 7 bases. Germline V gene lookup returns CDR1 MGHRA and CDR2 YSYEKL. Unmatched junction bases numbered 8, after V lost 4 bases and J lost 5 bases. There are 15 residues in the CDR3. DNA of the CDR3: TGCGCCAGCAGCCGAGGGAGCGGGGATAACAATGAGCAGTTCTTC. It is translated as CASSRGSGDNNEQFF.

This clone showed up just a few times. This chain uses TRBV4-3 with TRBJ2-3, with D perhaps TRBD2 (6 bases). Germline CDR1 LGHNA, CDR2 YSLEER. This CDR3 is built from 17 residues. The germline V and J ends were trimmed by 2 bases and 10 bases, with 25 bases remaining between them. DNA for the CDR3: TGCGCCAGCAGCCAAAGTAACTTAGCGGCTGGGGTTAATGCGCAGTATTTT. Translating gives CASSQSNLAAGVNAQYF.

This sequence joins TRBV4-2 and TRBJ2-2, with 7 nucleotides matching TRBD2. Germline V gene lookup returns CDR1 LGHNA and CDR2 YNFKEQ. This CDR3 comprises 17 residues. After removal of 3 bases from V and 3 bases from J, the junction contained 10 bases not matched to a gene. The CDR3 DNA reads TGTGCCAGCAGCCAGGGTCTCCGCGGGAGTCACACCGGGGAGCTGTTTTTT. Translated, it gives CASSQGLRGSHTGELFF.

V is TRBV7-2 and J is TRBJ2-1, with a weak D call TRBD2 (5 bases). V dropped 4 bases and J dropped 9 bases, with 10 bases sitting between them. This CDR3 has 12 amino acids. Germline CDR1 and CDR2: SGHTA and FQGNSA. Here the CDR3 reads CASSSLATEQFF. As DNA, the CDR3 is TGTGCCAGCAGCTCCCTAGCCACTGAGCAGTTCTTC.

CDR3 region: CASSEVPSGNEQFF. Written as DNA, the CDR3 is TGTGCCAGCAGTGAAGTCCCTAGCGGTAATGAGCAGTTCTTC. The rearrangement uses TRBV2 and TRBJ2-1; 7 bases align to TRBD2. This CDR3 comprises 14 residues. Germline trimming cut 1 base from V and 7 bases from J; bases unmatched to any gene: 4. Germline V gives CDR1 SNHLY, CDR2 FYNNEI.

The chain's CDR3 is CSGGPRAFF. Here the CDR3 DNA reads TGCAGTGGTGGCCCCCGAGCTTTCTTT. The chain carries TRBV20-1 and TRBJ1-1; D gene ambiguous. V was cut by 7 bases and J by 10 bases, with 10 bases left in between. This CDR3 has 9 residues. In germline, CDR1 is DFQATT, CDR2 SNEGSKA (reference sequence).

The V call is TRBV4-1, the J call TRBJ1-4; 7 bases match TRBD1. The CDR3 covers 15 residues. Per germline, CDR1 MGHRA and CDR2 YSYEKL. The junction had 5 bases not matched to a gene; V was cut back by 0 bases and J by 7 bases. CDR3 sequence (DNA): TGCGCCAGCAGCCAAGATGTAGCAGGGGGTGAAAAACTGTTTTTT. The encoded protein is CASSQDVAGGEKLFF.